The T cell receptor (beta chain) described here comes from a study of type 1 and type 2 diabetes patients. Study overall: The cohort mixed type 1 diabetes, type 2 diabetes and nondiabetic donors. T cells were magnetically sorted from PBMCs as CD4+ or CD8+ subsets.

The trim removed 1 base at V and 8 bases at J, leaving 5 bases unmatched. The CDR3 covers 15 residues. Germline values: CDR1 SEHNR, CDR2 FQNEAQ (reference sequence). PCR was run on genomic DNA. Amplification of the beta chain CDR3 used 30 forward and 13 reverse multiplex primers. TCRdb processed the multiplex PCR reads anew with MiXCR; each CDR3 protein has one entry. The sample holds more than 250,000 distinct CDR3 sequences, around 47% seen once. The chain combines TRBV7-9 with TRBJ1-4; 9 bases are a match to TRBD1. Sequenced sample: peripheral blood mononuclear cells (PBMCs). The clonotype was recovered from a young man with type 2 diabetes. The CDR3, as DNA: TGTGCCAGCAGCTTAGGCGGGACAGGGAACGAAAAACTGTTTTTT. Protein product: CASSLGGTGNEKLFF.